The 13 T cell receptor beta chains given below trace back to one sample, sequenced in a study of T cell repertoires in cytomegalovirus infection. What these receptors recognize is not known. TCRdb reanalysed the reads using MiXCR and keeps one entry per CDR3 protein. The sample has about 400,000 distinct CDR3 sequences; 34% are singletons. The sample here was cultured PBMCs, taken from culture after CMV antigen stimulation. The receptors here all came from a human donor in good health (CMV status not recorded). Some clones in this sample may be carry-over from other donors' samples.

The J gene is TRBJ1-5, the V gene TRBV7-4; 10 bases are shared with TRBD1. This CDR3 region has 15 residues. The V gene end was trimmed by 4 bases and the J gene end by 4 bases; junction bases not matched to a gene: 4. Germline V gene data show CDR1 as SGHVT and CDR2 as SQSDAQ. This CDR3 reads CASSSGQGRNQPQHF. DNA for the CDR3: TGTGCCAGCAGCTCGGGACAGGGGAGGAATCAGCCCCAGCATTTT.

The chain recombines TRBV20-1 with TRBJ2-1; 7 nucleotides match TRBD2. Germline V gene data show CDR1 as DFQATT and CDR2 as SNEGSKA (reference sequence). The ends lost 3 bases at V and 0 bases at J; junction bases unmatched: 8. The CDR3 consists of 16 residues. CDR3 in amino acids: CSASKGRGSSYNEQFF. DNA for the CDR3: TGCAGTGCTAGTAAAGGTCGCGGGAGCTCCTACAATGAGCAGTTCTTC.

The chain combines TRBV5-1 with TRBJ2-1; D is perhaps TRBD2 (5 bases). With 0 bases removed from V and 6 bases from J, the gap between germline ends came to 13 bases. CDR1 SGHRS and CDR2 YFSETQ come from the germline V gene. This CDR3 spans 15 amino acids. CDR3 DNA: TGCGCCAGCAGCTTGGATGGGAGTCTACGCAATGAGCAGTTCTTC. It yields the protein CASSLDGSLRNEQFF.

This clonotype appeared a few times. This chain joins TRBV6-5 and TRBJ2-7, with TRBD1 matching 7 bases. CDR1 is MNHEY, CDR2 SVGAGI, per germline. The V segment lost 4 bases and the J segment 3 bases; nucleotides outside the gene matches: 6. The CDR3 consists of 14 residues. In DNA form, the CDR3 reads TGTGCCAGCAGTTCCCCGGGACAGAACTACGAGCAGTACTTC. This sequence encodes CASSSPGQNYEQYF.

CDR3 nucleotides: TGTGCCAGCAGCTTAGACGGGACAGGGTCGGATACGCAGTATTTT. Translating it yields CASSLDGTGSDTQYF. The V gene is TRBV7-2, the J gene TRBJ2-3; 9 bases align to TRBD1. CDR1 SGHTA and CDR2 FQGNSA come from the germline V gene. The CDR3 is 15 amino acids. The J segment lost 6 bases and the V segment lost 1 base, leaving 5 bases of the junction unmatched.

The V gene is TRBV20-1, the J gene TRBJ2-1; D not certain. The CDR3 extends over 16 amino acids. Trimming took 0 bases from V and 8 from J, leaving 20 bases between them. Germline CDR1 DFQATT, CDR2 SNEGSKA (reference sequence). CDR3 sequence: CSARDLFAFGRDEQFF. CDR3 sequence (DNA): TGCAGTGCTAGAGATTTATTCGCGTTTGGACGAGATGAGCAGTTCTTC.

This chain links TRBV19 with TRBJ1-1; weak D call: TRBD1 (6 bases). This CDR3 is built from 13 residues. With 5 bases removed from V and 4 bases from J, the gap between germline ends came to 11 bases. Germline V gene lookup returns CDR1 LNHDA and CDR2 SQIVND (reference sequence). The CDR3 DNA reads as TGTGCCAGTAGTTCCCGGACAGCCACTGAAGCTTTCTTT. Protein: CASSSRTATEAFF.

This clonotype showed up just a few times. The chain is built from TRBV4-3 and TRBJ2-7, with 9 bases identical to TRBD2. With V trimmed by 1 base and J by 2 bases, 3 bases remained unmatched. The CDR3 loop spans 15 amino acids. The germline gives CDR1 LGHNA, CDR2 YSLEER. In nucleotides, the CDR3 is TGCGCCAGCAGCCAAGGACTAGCGGCTACCTACGAGCAGTACTTC. Its translation: CASSQGLAATYEQYF.

This clonotype is a singleton in its sample. J is TRBJ1-1 and V is TRBV11-1, with a possible D match to TRBD1 (5 bases). The CDR3 consists of 15 residues. V was pared by 6 bases and J by 3 bases, with 17 bases between. CDR1 and CDR2 from the germline V gene are SGHAT and FQDESV (reference sequence). Here the CDR3 reads CASSPIRGADTEAFF. For the CDR3, the DNA is TGTGCCAGCAGTCCGATCCGAGGGGCGGACACTGAAGCTTTCTTT.

This chain joins TRBV19 and TRBJ1-1; D might be TRBD1 (5 bases). Germline lookup yields CDR1 LNHDA and CDR2 SQIVND (reference sequence). Trimming pared 0 bases from V and 0 bases from J, leaving 8 bases between. This CDR3 has 15 amino acids. As DNA, the CDR3 is TGTGCCAGTAGTATAGAAGGGGCCCTGAACACTGAAGCTTTCTTT. As protein: CASSIEGALNTEAFF.

The rearrangement links TRBV12-3 or TRBV12-4 to TRBJ1-2; D possibly corresponds to TRBD1 (6 bases). The V end was cut by 5 bases, the J end by 4 bases, with 20 bases between. CDR3 length: 16 amino acids. CDR3 amino acids: CASSRRQVYSRYGYTF. The CDR3 bases are TGTGCCAGCAGTCGCCGACAGGTGTACTCCCGCTATGGCTACACCTTC.

The rearrangement links TRBV11-2 to TRBJ2-1, with D perhaps TRBD1 or TRBD2 (5 bases each). The ends were cut back, 1 base at V and 7 bases at J, with 11 bases in the middle. CDR1 SGHAT and CDR2 FQNNGV come from the germline V gene. The CDR3 sequence is 14 residues long. CDR3 nucleotide sequence: TGTGCCAGCAGCTTAGCAGGCAGGGAGAATGAGCAGTTCTTC. Its protein is CASSLAGRENEQFF.

The chain carries TRBV28 and TRBJ1-2, with D maybe TRBD1 (6 bases). Germline V gene data show CDR1 as MDHEN and CDR2 as SYDVKM. V was clipped by 6 bases and J by 6 bases, with 17 bases between them. The CDR3 has 14 amino acids. CDR3 amino acids: CASSSRGGRNGYTF. CDR3 coding DNA: TGTGCCAGCAGCTCCCGGGGGGGGCGGAATGGCTACACCTTC.